This note documents a single TCR beta chain sequence. Its specificity is unknown. There are 16 residues in the CDR3. The germline V gene encodes CDR1 SNHLY and CDR2 FYNNEI. The J segment lost 5 bases and the V segment lost 3 bases, leaving 11 bases of the junction unmatched. This record comes from a study of post-analysis software for immune sequencing data. Points from the study as a whole: Patients used a handful of TRBV segments, including TRBV5-6, TRBV5-1 and TRBV20-1, more often than controls.

Each TCR beta cDNA library carried unique molecular identifiers. Via MiXCR, TCRdb re-called the PCR reads, giving one row per CDR3 protein. The repertoire includes approximately 630,000 distinct CDR3 sequences, approximately 59% of them detected once, and approximately 10% sits in the top ten. The origin of this receptor is a girl aged 2-10 years with multiple sclerosis. Sequences were obtained from blood. The chain combines TRBV2 with TRBJ2-5; TRBD2 aligns across 8 bases. Here the CDR3 reads CASSERVAGTGETQYF. The CDR3 DNA is TGTGCCAGCAGTGAGAGAGTAGCGGGGACCGGGGAGACCCAGTACTTC. Full variable domain (remainder filled in from reference TRBV2 and TRBJ2-5): EPEVTQTPSHQVTQMGQEVILRCVPISNHLYFYWYRQILGQKVEFLVSFYNNEISEKSEIFDDQFSVERPDGSNFTLKIRSTKLEDSAMYFCASSERVAGTGETQYFGPGTRLLVL.